This record covers a single T cell receptor beta chain. This entry comes from a study of blood T cell repertoires in COVID-19. Overall study context: The United States, Italy and Spain were the sources of the acute and convalescent COVID-19 samples. In each case, the material was cDNA or gDNA derived from T cells, B-cell-depleted T cells, or PBMCs.

Per the original data handling: Estimated nucleated cell counts came from reference gene primer amplification. TCRdb's table, derived via immunoSEQ multiplex PCR, lists solely in-frame clones and lacks some. V and J calls plus clone size are reproduced from that table; the DNA served to infer D and trimming. The sample yields some 150,000 clones, 81% seen once. This clonotype was sampled from a woman aged 55-75 years with active or convalescent COVID-19. The sample comprised peripheral blood.

The CDR3 region has the DNA TGTGCCAGCAGAAATACAGGGGGCGGTGGAAACACCATATATTTT. Protein product: CASRNTGGGGNTIYF. The J gene is TRBJ1-3, the V gene TRBV5-5, with TRBD1 matching over 9 bases. The CDR3 is 15 amino acids. Germline trimming cut 5 bases from V and 3 bases from J; bases unmatched to any gene: 6. The germline gives CDR1 SGHKS, CDR2 YYEKEE (reference sequence).